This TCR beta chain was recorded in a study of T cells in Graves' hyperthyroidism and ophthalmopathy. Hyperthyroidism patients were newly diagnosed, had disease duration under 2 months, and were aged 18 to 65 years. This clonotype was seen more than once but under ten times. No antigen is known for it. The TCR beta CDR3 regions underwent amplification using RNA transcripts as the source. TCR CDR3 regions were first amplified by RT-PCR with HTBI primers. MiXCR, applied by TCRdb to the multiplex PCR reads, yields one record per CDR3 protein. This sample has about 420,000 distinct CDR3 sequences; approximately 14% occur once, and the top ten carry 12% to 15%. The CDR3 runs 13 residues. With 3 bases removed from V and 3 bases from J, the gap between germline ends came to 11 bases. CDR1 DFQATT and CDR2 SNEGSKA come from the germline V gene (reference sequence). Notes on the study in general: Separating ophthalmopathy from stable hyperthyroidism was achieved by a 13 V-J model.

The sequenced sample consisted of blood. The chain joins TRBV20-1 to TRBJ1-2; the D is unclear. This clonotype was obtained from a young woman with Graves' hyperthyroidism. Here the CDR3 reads CSASKTGYYGYTF. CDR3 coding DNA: TGCAGTGCTAGTAAGACCGGGTACTATGGCTACACCTTC.